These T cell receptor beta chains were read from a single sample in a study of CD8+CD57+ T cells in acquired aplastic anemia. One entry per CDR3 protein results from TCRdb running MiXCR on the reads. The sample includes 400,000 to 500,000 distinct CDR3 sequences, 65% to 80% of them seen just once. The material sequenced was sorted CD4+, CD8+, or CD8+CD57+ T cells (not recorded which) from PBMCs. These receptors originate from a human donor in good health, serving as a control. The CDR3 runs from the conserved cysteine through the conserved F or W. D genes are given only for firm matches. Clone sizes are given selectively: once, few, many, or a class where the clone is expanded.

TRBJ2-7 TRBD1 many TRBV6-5 CASTGGSYEQYF TGTGCCAGCACAGGGGGAAGTTACGAGCAGTACTTC
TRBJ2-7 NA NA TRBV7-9 CASSLGADFLYGQYF TGTGCCAGCAGCTTAGGGGCGGACTTTCTCTACGGGCAGTACTTC
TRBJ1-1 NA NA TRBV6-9 CASIPDPGMNTEAFF TGTGCCAGCATCCCCGACCCGGGAATGAACACTGAAGCTTTCTTT
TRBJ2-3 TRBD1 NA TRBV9 CASSGLQGAPTTQYF TGTGCCAGCAGTGGATTACAGGGGGCTCCTACTACCCAGTATTTT
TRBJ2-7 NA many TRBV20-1 CSAIPTVLYEQYF TGCAGTGCAATCCCGACAGTCCTCTACGAGCAGTACTTC
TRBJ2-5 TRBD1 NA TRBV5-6 CATTGTGPQYF TGTGCCACCACAGGGACAGGCCCCCAGTACTTC
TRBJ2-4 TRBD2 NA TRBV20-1 CSWTSGGDIQYF TGCAGTTGGACGAGCGGGGGGGACATTCAGTACTTC
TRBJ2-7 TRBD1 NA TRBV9 CASSVRGTGGFHEQYF TGTGCCAGCAGCGTGAGAGGGACAGGGGGCTTCCACGAGCAGTACTTC
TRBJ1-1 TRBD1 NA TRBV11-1 CASSLSPDRSAFF TGTGCCAGCAGCTTAAGCCCGGACAGGTCGGCTTTCTTT
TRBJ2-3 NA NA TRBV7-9 CASSPGVGSPPHFF TGTGCCAGCAGCCCCGGGGTTGGTTCACCCCCCCACTTTTTT